Following are 5 T cell receptor beta chains from one sample sequenced in a study. Data came from immunoSEQ multiplex PCR; TCRdb stores just in-frame clones and leaves some out. The profile shows around 50,000 clones, approximately 95% of them singletons. The sequenced sample consisted of PBMCs. Receptors originate from a man aged 35-49 years with rheumatoid arthritis.

The DNA of the CDR3 is TGCGCCAGCACCGATCGCGGCTACGAGCAGTACTTC. It codes for CASTDRGYEQYF. The rearrangement links TRBV5-1 to TRBJ2-7, with unresolved D. Trimming cost V 6 bases and J 3 bases, with 10 bases left between them. Germline V gives CDR1 SGHRS, CDR2 YFSETQ. There are 12 residues in the CDR3.

The rearrangement uses TRBV28 and TRBJ2-7; 11 positions match TRBD2. V lost 5 bases to trimming and J lost 7 bases; unmatched junction nucleotides: 7. Germline V gives CDR1 MDHEN, CDR2 SYDVKM. The length of the CDR3 is 14 residues. The CDR3 DNA reads TGTGCCAGCAGTACTAGCGGGAGTTTGAGGGAGCAGTACTTC. This gives the protein CASSTSGSLREQYF.

The table lists this clone with a count of one. The chain links TRBV6-1 to TRBJ1-3, with 7 positions matching TRBD1. After removal of 3 bases from V and 0 bases from J, the junction contained 14 bases not matched to a gene. CDR1 is MNHNS and CDR2 is SASEGT in the germline V gene. The CDR3 is 19 amino acids. CDR3 sequence: CASSETPATGRASGNTIYF. Written as DNA, the CDR3 is TGTGCCAGCAGTGAGACCCCGGCGACAGGGAGGGCCTCTGGAAACACCATATATTTT.

The chain couples TRBV28 to TRBJ1-1; 10 nucleotides agree with TRBD1. The CDR3 runs 16 residues. Germline-derived CDR1 and CDR2 are MDHEN and SYDVKM. Trimming at V came to 5 bases and at J to 1 base, leaving 7 bases not matched to a gene. CDR3: CASSPYGQGGNTEAFF. Written as DNA, the CDR3 is TGTGCCAGCAGTCCTTACGGACAGGGGGGGAACACTGAAGCTTTCTTT.

The V and J genes are TRBV5-6 and TRBJ1-5, with D perhaps matching TRBD1 (6 bases). Trimming removed 6 bases from V and 2 bases from J, with 18 bases in between. CDR3 length equals 16 residues. Looked up from germline, CDR1 is SGHDT and CDR2 is YYEEEE. The CDR3 here is CASTLWGRGRNQPQHF. CDR3 bases: TGTGCCAGCACCCTTTGGGGCAGGGGCCGCAATCAGCCCCAGCATTTT.